Listed here is a single T cell receptor beta chain. Its antigen remains unidentified. No much larger clone exists at a distance of one base, and base qualities are not known. The immunoSEQ Assay, a bias-controlled multiplex PCR, was used to amplify TCRbeta CDR3 regions from genomic DNA. As for the original processing: Nucleated cell counts per sample were estimated from amplification of reference gene primers within the assay. To quantify the absolute abundance of each unique TCRbeta CDR3 rearrangement, sequence reads were collapsed and filtered. For each sample, productive Simpson clonality was calculated as the square root of Simpson's diversity index across productive rearrangements. TCRdb took this table from immuneACCESS and kept in-frame rearrangements with V and J called. Such tables lack part of the clones; where checked against another copy, unresolved V genes explain under half of the gap, and the rest is unexplained. V, J and clone size derive from that table, while D and trimming were established from the DNA sequence. This sample gives 70,000 to 95,000 clones in total; about 89% of them show up just once. Roughly 13% of the sample is held by the ten biggest clonotypes.

The data are from a study of blood T cell repertoires in COVID-19 (dated by TCRdb to 2020 to 2021). Background for the entire study: Samples covering the acute and convalescent phases of COVID-19 were provided by collaborators in the United States, Italy and Spain. The prospective study material was composed of cDNA or gDNA derived from T cells, B-cell-depleted T cells, or PBMCs. The dataset comprised deeply sampled blood TCRbeta repertoires from subjects exposed to, actively infected with, or recovered from COVID-19. The repertoires were released in a freely available public database intended as a resource for research on the immune response to SARS-CoV-2. The samples were drawn from the first 160 participants of the ongoing ImmuneRACE study and from over 950 subjects provided by 6 global collaborators. The sample metadata nearly always contained a de-identified subject ID, COVID-19 status, age in years and sex. Where available, HLA class I and class II types were taken from metadata supplied by the sample provider and were not determined by assay-based typing. General conclusions and limits of the study: The quantity of clinical and demographic metadata differed by source and by participant and was supplied without curation.

Each collaborating institution followed its own protocols to collect whole blood in K2EDTA tubes. For TCRbeta analysis, collaborators shipped samples in one of three forms: frozen whole blood, isolated PBMCs, or DNA extracted from either of those sample types. The CDR3, cysteine through phenylalanine, is 14 amino acids long. Just CDR3 DNA is preserved here, 42 bases in frame from base 1. V ends up 5 bases short and J 0 bases short, with an unmatched junction base count of 4. CDR1 and CDR2 were assigned from the germline V gene (reference sequence) as SEHNR and FQNEAQ. Material: peripheral blood. Recombination joined TRBV7-9 with TRBJ2-7; 7 bases in the middle match TRBD2. The origin of this receptor is a man in his 70s with active or convalescent COVID-19. In nucleotides, the sequence is TGTGCCAGCAGCCCTAGCGGACCCTCCTACGAGCAGTACTTC. It is translated as CASSPSGPSYEQYF.